This T cell receptor (beta chain) was captured by sequencing in a study of cytomegalovirus exposure and HLA in healthy donors. Study results and limitations: Most CMV-associated TCR beta chains appeared HLA-restricted in a later analysis. Roughly uniform depth of sequencing across donors was assumed in presence/absence analyses. CMV serostatus was the only recorded immune exposure for donors.

Regarding this clone: Antigen: not known.

Germline CDR1 is LNHDA and CDR2 is SQIVND (reference sequence). V lost 8 bases and J lost 8, with 9 bases in between. The CDR3 runs 10 residues. PCR employed 60 Vbeta and 13 Jbeta primers. Sequencing used immunoSEQ multiplex PCR; TCRdb keeps in-frame clones, though not all of them. The sample table includes 150,000 to 200,000 clones. The receptor was derived from a woman aged 18 to 35 in good health and CMV-seropositive. The sample was PBMCs. The rearrangement joins TRBV19 to TRBJ1-2; no definite D call. CDR3 region: CASRSVGYTF. The CDR3 DNA is TGTGCCAGTCGGTCTGTCGGCTACACCTTC.